This T cell receptor (beta chain) was sequenced in a study of cytomegalovirus exposure and HLA in healthy donors. Broader study findings: Three CMV-associated chains proved CMV antigen-specific in vitro.

CDR3 size: 14 residues. Trimming cost V 7 bases and J 6 bases, with 19 bases left between them. From germline, CDR1 is SNHLY and CDR2 FYNNEI. Primers included in the PCR were 60 Vbeta and 13 Jbeta primers. Sequenced by immunoSEQ multiplex PCR; TCRdb stores in-frame clones only, minus some. Seen here are under 250,000 clones, 80% to 90% observed once, and the top ten hold around 0.23%. A remark on this clone: Its antigen is currently unknown. The same CDR3 is also encoded by other DNA sequences in this sample.

The chain uses TRBV2 and TRBJ2-7; D may be TRBD1 (6 bases). This clonotype was sampled from a girl aged 2 to 10 in good health and CMV-seronegative. Sequencing was carried out using PBMCs. Written as DNA, the CDR3 is TGTGCCAGCAAGATCAGGGGATCTTCCCGCGAGCAGTACTTC. Its protein product is CASKIRGSSREQYF.